Each of the 25 T cell receptor beta chains below was sequenced from the same sample in a study of T cell changes during pregnancy in multiple sclerosis. TCRdb keeps only in-frame clones here, not all; method: immunoSEQ multiplex PCR. Of about 57,000 clones listed, less than 95% are singletons. The sequences come from peripheral blood, collected after pregnancy. Source of these receptors: a female donor in good health, enrolled as a control in a pregnancy study.

This clone was counted between two and nine times. The rearrangement joins TRBV4-2 to TRBJ1-4; D gene ambiguous. Germline CDR1 is LGHNA and CDR2 is YNFKEQ. The CDR3 totals 15 residues. V lost 0 bases, J lost 4 bases, and 9 bases lay in between. The CDR3 DNA reads TGTGCCAGCAGCCAAGAGGGAGGTGATAATGAAAAACTGTTTTTT. The encoded protein is CASSQEGGDNEKLFF.

The chain is built from TRBV7-9 and TRBJ1-1, with D possibly being TRBD1 (5 bases). The V end was cut by 5 bases, the J end by 5 bases, with 9 bases between. Germline assignment: CDR1 SEHNR and CDR2 FQNEAQ (reference sequence). The CDR3 sequence is 12 residues long. The CDR3 sequence is CASSQRGTEAFF. The CDR3 DNA reads TGTGCCAGCAGCCAGCGGGGGACTGAAGCTTTCTTT.

The chain combines TRBV7-8 with TRBJ2-7; 9 nucleotides match TRBD2. CDR1 is SGHVS and CDR2 is FQNEAQ in the germline V gene. The CDR3 consists of 18 residues. V lost 4 bases, J lost 4 bases, and 17 bases stayed unmatched. CDR3: CASSSPGGRVSPEYEQYF. The CDR3 nucleotides are TGTGCCAGCAGCTCCCCTGGCGGGAGGGTGTCTCCCGAATACGAGCAGTACTTC.

V usage is TRBV6-1 and J usage is TRBJ2-5; 9 bases agree with TRBD1. TRBJ2-7 explains the end of the DNA better; the J call may be wrong. CDR1 is MNHNS, CDR2 SASEGT, per germline. This CDR3 is 16 amino acids long. In DNA form, the CDR3 reads TGTGCCAGCAGTGAGGGATCCGGGACAGGGCCCTACGAGCAGTACTTC. Its protein is CASSEGSGTGPYEQYF.

The V call is TRBV19, the J call TRBJ2-1; no definite D call. V shed 3 bases and J shed 3 bases, with 6 bases lying between them. The CDR3 sequence is 13 residues long. Looked up from germline, CDR1 is LNHDA and CDR2 is SQIVND (reference sequence). CDR3 DNA sequence: TGTGCCAGTAGTATCCAGGTCTACAATGAGCAGTTCTTC. Translating gives CASSIQVYNEQFF.

The gene calls are TRBV7-9 and TRBJ2-3, with 15 bases aligning to TRBD2. J gave up 0 bases and V 6 bases, and 10 bases lay outside the gene matches. This CDR3 spans 19 amino acids. Germline values: CDR1 SEHNR, CDR2 FQNEAQ (reference sequence). The chain's CDR3 is CASSPFGTSGRPSTDTQYF. CDR3 nucleotide sequence: TGTGCCAGCAGTCCTTTCGGGACTAGCGGGAGGCCTAGCACAGATACGCAGTATTTT.

The V call is TRBV5-8, the J call TRBJ2-7; 9 bases are shared with TRBD1. Germline CDR1 reads SGHTS; CDR2 reads YDEGEE. The CDR3 is 16 residues long. V shed 1 base, J shed 5 bases, and the junction held 10 bases outside the gene matches. This chain's CDR3 is CASSLTVRDRAHEQYF. As DNA, the CDR3 is TGTGCCAGCAGCTTGACGGTCCGGGACAGGGCCCACGAGCAGTACTTC.

This chain connects TRBV19 to TRBJ2-2, with D possibly matching TRBD1 (6 bases). This CDR3 comprises 14 residues. V lost 4 bases and J 8 bases, leaving 14 bases between the germline ends. Looked up from germline, CDR1 is LNHDA and CDR2 is SQIVND (reference sequence). The CDR3 sequence is CASSRTQGTGELFF. CDR3 coding DNA: TGTGCCAGTAGTAGAACTCAGGGGACGGGGGAGCTGTTTTTT.

V and J are TRBV5-1 and TRBJ2-5, with D tentatively TRBD2 (7 bases). Germline V gene lookup returns CDR1 SGHRS and CDR2 YFSETQ. V lost 4 bases to trimming and J lost 4 bases, with 11 bases between them. This CDR3 has 13 amino acids. CDR3 DNA sequence: TGCGCCAGCAGCCGGGGGGCTGGAGAGACCCAGTACTTC. Translated: CASSRGAGETQYF. The variable domain in full, with the rest retrieved from reference TRBV5-1 and TRBJ2-5, is KAGVTQTPRYLIKTRGQQVTLSCSPISGHRSVSWYQQTPGQGLQFLFEYFSETQRNKGNFPGRFSGRQFSNSRSEMNVSTLELGDSALYLCASSRGAGETQYFGPGTRLLVL.

The CDR3 nucleotides read TGCGCCAGCAGCCACTTTCTTAGCTCCGAGGGGGACAATGAGCAGTTCTTC. Translated: CASSHFLSSEGDNEQFF. The V gene is TRBV4-3, the J gene TRBJ2-1; TRBD1 might be the D (6 bases). CDR1 and CDR2 (germline): LGHNA, YSLEER. The CDR3 has 17 residues. Between the trimmed V and J ends, which lost 3 bases and 5 bases, there was a span of 20 bases.

V and J are TRBV4-1 and TRBJ2-2, with D possibly TRBD1 on 6 matching bases. CDR1 and CDR2 from the germline V gene are MGHRA and YSYEKL. V shed 1 base and J shed 1 base, with 13 bases lying between them. This CDR3 is built from 17 residues. In DNA form, the CDR3 reads TGCGCCAGCAGCCAAGTTCTCGGACAGAAGAACACCGGGGAGCTGTTTTTT. Its protein product is CASSQVLGQKNTGELFF.

The chain recombines TRBV19 with TRBJ1-5; TRBD1 aligns across 11 bases. This CDR3 contains 14 residues. From germline, CDR1 is LNHDA and CDR2 SQIVND (reference sequence). The V segment lost 6 bases and the J segment 4 bases; nucleotides outside the gene matches: 2. The CDR3 coding sequence is TGTGCCAGTAGCGGGACAGGGGGGAATCAGCCCCAGCATTTT. This gives the protein CASSGTGGNQPQHF.

The chain joins TRBV7-3 to TRBJ2-1; 9 bases match TRBD1. The germline V gene has CDR1 SGHTA and CDR2 FQGTGA. The CDR3 consists of 13 residues. The V gene end was trimmed by 5 bases and the J gene end by 5 bases; junction bases not matched to a gene: 1. In DNA form, the CDR3 reads TGTGCCAGCAGCCGGGACAGGGACAATGAGCAGTTCTTC. It specifies CASSRDRDNEQFF.

The chain recombines TRBV4-1 with TRBJ1-2; possibly TRBD1 for D (5 bases). From germline, CDR1 is MGHRA and CDR2 YSYEKL. CDR3 length: 19 amino acids. V gave up 0 bases and J gave up 4 bases, with 24 bases separating them. Here the CDR3 reads CASSQDGSGLRMASYGYTF. For the CDR3, the DNA is TGCGCCAGCAGCCAAGATGGGTCGGGACTCAGGATGGCGAGCTATGGCTACACCTTC.

This chain joins TRBV30 and TRBJ2-3, with 13 bases identical to TRBD2. The CDR3 is made up of 14 amino acids. The germline V gene has CDR1 GTSNPN and CDR2 SVGIG (reference sequence). V lost 3 bases to trimming and J lost 3 bases; unmatched junction nucleotides: 0. The CDR3 spells CAWRTSGGTDTQYF. CDR3 sequence (DNA): TGTGCCTGGAGGACTAGCGGGGGGACAGATACGCAGTATTTT.

This sequence joins TRBV7-8 and TRBJ1-2, with a weak D call TRBD1 (5 bases). The CDR3 runs 15 residues. The germline V gene has CDR1 SGHVS and CDR2 FQNEAQ. Trimming removed 2 bases from V and 2 bases from J, with 12 bases in between. CDR3 DNA sequence: TGTGCCAGCAGCTTATATCTAAGACAGAACTATGGCTACACCTTC. It specifies CASSLYLRQNYGYTF.

This clone was seen just once. CDR3 nucleotides: TGTGCCAGCAGCTTAGATTGGGCCCCCACAGGGATGGCCAAAAACATTCAGTACTTC. Translation gives CASSLDWAPTGMAKNIQYF. The chain links TRBV11-2 to TRBJ2-4, with D perhaps matching TRBD1 (6 bases). This CDR3 is 19 amino acids long. V lost 0 bases, J lost 1 base, and 19 bases lay in between. Germline V CDR1 and CDR2: SGHAT, FQNNGV.

This chain links TRBV11-3 with TRBJ1-3; TRBD1 aligns across 7 bases. Germline values: CDR1 SGHNT, CDR2 YENEEA. V was pared by 4 bases and J by 2 bases, with 8 bases of the junction left unmatched. This CDR3 comprises 16 residues. In DNA, the CDR3 is TGTGCCAGCAGCTGGACAGGAAGGTCCCCTGGAAACACCATATATTTT. Translating gives CASSWTGRSPGNTIYF.

The chain has TRBV2 and TRBJ2-1, with 10 nucleotides matching TRBD2. Germline lookup yields CDR1 SNHLY and CDR2 FYNNEI. This CDR3 is 15 amino acids long. V gave up 5 bases and J gave up 8 bases; unmatched junction bases: 9. The CDR3 protein is CASSLLAGVSDEQFF. DNA of the CDR3: TGTGCCAGCAGTCTCCTAGCGGGAGTATCGGATGAGCAGTTCTTC.

The genes are TRBV11-3 and TRBJ2-7; tentative D call: TRBD2 (5 bases). V shed 4 bases and J shed 5 bases, with 18 bases lying between them. This CDR3 has 15 residues. Germline V CDR1 and CDR2: SGHNT, YENEEA. In nucleotides, the CDR3 is TGTGCCAGCAGCTGGACCGGCCTCCCCGGGAACGAGCAGTACTTC. It codes for CASSWTGLPGNEQYF. The full variable domain, in which reference TRBV11-3 and TRBJ2-7 provide the parts outside the CDR3, is EAGVVQSPRYKIIEKKQPVAFWCNPISGHNTLYWYLQNLGQGPELLIRYENEEAVDDSQLPKDRFSAERLKGVDSTLKIQPAELGDSAVYLCASSWTGLPGNEQYFGPGTRLTVT.

The chain uses TRBV27 and TRBJ2-2, with D unclear. The ends were cut back, 4 bases at V and 6 bases at J, with 12 bases in the middle. Germline V gene sequence: CDR1 MNHEY, CDR2 SMNVEV (reference sequence). This CDR3 has 14 amino acids. This CDR3 reads CASSSQHAAGELFF. For the CDR3, the DNA is TGTGCCAGCAGTTCTCAACATGCGGCCGGGGAGCTGTTTTTT.

This clone occurred once. The CDR3 protein is CASSEARGLGANVLTF. The DNA for the CDR3 is TGTGCCAGCAGTGAAGCGCGGGGGCTCGGGGCCAACGTCCTGACTTTC. The chain links TRBV2 to TRBJ2-6; tentatively, D is TRBD2 (7 bases). The CDR3 loop spans 16 amino acids. The V and J ends lost 0 bases and 4 bases respectively, with 10 bases between them. Germline V gives CDR1 SNHLY, CDR2 FYNNEI. The whole variable domain, remainder taken from reference TRBV2 and TRBJ2-6, is EPEVTQTPSHQVTQMGQEVILRCVPISNHLYFYWYRQILGQKVEFLVSFYNNEISEKSEIFDDQFSVERPDGSNFTLKIRSTKLEDSAMYFCASSEARGLGANVLTFGAGSRLTVL.

This clone was detected once. CDR3 residues: CASSPNLGTGVGEQYF. In nucleotides, the CDR3 is TGCGCCAGCAGCCCCAACCTCGGGACAGGGGTAGGCGAGCAGTACTTC. The chain joins TRBV4-1 to TRBJ2-7, with 10 bases fitting TRBD1. This CDR3 spans 16 amino acids. The germline gives CDR1 MGHRA, CDR2 YSYEKL. V shed 4 bases, J shed 6 bases, and the junction held 12 bases outside the gene matches.

This chain connects TRBV29-1 to TRBJ1-2; 7 bases match TRBD1. Germline V CDR1 and CDR2: SQVTM, ANQGSEA. Germline trimming cut 7 bases from V and 4 bases from J; bases unmatched to any gene: 12. The CDR3 has 14 residues. The CDR3 region is CSATDRNPSYGYTF. CDR3 coding DNA: TGCAGCGCCACGGACAGGAACCCCTCCTATGGCTACACCTTC.

The gene calls are TRBV6-1 and TRBJ1-2; unclear D gene. The CDR3 runs to 15 residues. V lost 4 bases and J 6 bases, leaving 18 bases between the germline ends. Germline values: CDR1 MNHNS, CDR2 SASEGT. The CDR3 loop is CASSGGLTVPHGYTF. CDR3 sequence (DNA): TGTGCCAGCAGTGGTGGACTCACCGTCCCACATGGCTACACCTTC.